The 19 T cell receptor beta chains listed next were all sequenced from one sample in a study of blood T cell repertoires in COVID-19. Profiled with immunoSEQ multiplex PCR; TCRdb holds only in-frame clones, not every one. The repertoire includes about 260,000 clones, about 87% of them detected once, and around 1.5% sits in the top ten. The sequencing sample was made of peripheral blood. Source of these receptors: a woman in her 40s who had recovered from COVID-19.

The sample holds one count of this clone. The same CDR3 also results from other DNA sequences found in this sample. The rearrangement links TRBV5-1 to TRBJ2-5; 7 bases map to TRBD1. Trimming removed 4 bases from V and 1 base from J; junction bases left unmatched: 4. The CDR3 has 14 residues. Germline V gene data show CDR1 as SGHRS and CDR2 as YFSETQ. The CDR3, as DNA: TGCGCCAGCAGCCCAGGGACAGCCCAAGAGACCCAGTACTTC. Amino acid sequence: CASSPGTAQETQYF.

The gene calls are TRBV9 and TRBJ1-3; 10 bases match TRBD1. Germline V lookup: CDR1 SGDLS, CDR2 YYNGEE. The length of the CDR3 is 19 residues. V lost 0 bases to trimming and J lost 2 bases; unmatched junction nucleotides: 11. The CDR3 coding sequence is TGTGCCAGCAGCGTAGACGGGCGGGGACAGGGGTCGACTGGAAACACCATATATTTT. Translation: CASSVDGRGQGSTGNTIYF.

This CDR3 reads CASSYTGSEAFF. The CDR3 DNA is TGTGCCAGCAGTTACACAGGCTCTGAAGCTTTCTTT. The chain combines TRBV27 with TRBJ1-1; TRBD1 might be the D (5 bases). The CDR3 sequence is 12 residues long. Germline lookup yields CDR1 MNHEY and CDR2 SMNVEV (reference sequence). Trimming shortened V by 4 bases and J by 6 bases, and 9 bases separated the two germline ends.

The chain joins TRBV2 to TRBJ1-3; 9 nucleotides agree with TRBD1. Germline CDR1 and CDR2: SNHLY and FYNNEI. J gave up 3 bases and V 5 bases, and 8 bases lay outside the gene matches. The CDR3 has 16 amino acids. The CDR3 region is CASSFRPGQGGNTIYF. Here the CDR3 DNA reads TGTGCCAGCAGTTTTCGGCCGGGACAGGGTGGAAACACCATATATTTT. Together with reference TRBV2 and TRBJ1-3, the CDR3 gives the full variable domain: EPEVTQTPSHQVTQMGQEVILRCVPISNHLYFYWYRQILGQKVEFLVSFYNNEISEKSEIFDDQFSVERPDGSNFTLKIRSTKLEDSAMYFCASSFRPGQGGNTIYFGEGSWLTVV.

J is TRBJ1-2 and V is TRBV7-9; D uncertain. CDR3 length equals 14 residues. V was shortened by 1 base and J by 11 bases, with 17 bases between the two germline ends. From germline, CDR1 is SEHNR and CDR2 FQNEAQ (reference sequence). The chain's CDR3 is CASSLVWAEMSYTF. CDR3 nucleotide sequence: TGTGCCAGCAGCTTAGTGTGGGCCGAAATGAGTTACACCTTC.

The chain combines TRBV29-1 with TRBJ2-5, with D possibly being TRBD2 (6 bases). V lost 4 bases and J lost 1, with 13 bases in between. CDR1 SQVTM and CDR2 ANQGSEA come from the germline V gene. The CDR3 has 14 residues. The CDR3: CSVVKGGGQETQYF. CDR3 DNA: TGCAGCGTTGTTAAGGGAGGAGGCCAAGAGACCCAGTACTTC.

This chain connects TRBV5-4 to TRBJ2-5; possible D gene TRBD2, 7 bases. Germline loops: CDR1 SGHNT, CDR2 YYREEE (reference sequence). The V end lost 4 bases, the J end lost 7 bases, and 20 bases lay between the germline ends. The CDR3 covers 15 residues. For the CDR3, the DNA is TGTGCCAGCAGCCGGGCCGGCGGGGGCTCCGGGACCCAGTACTTC. It yields the protein CASSRAGGGSGTQYF.

The CDR3 here is CASSQDGGGRYGYTF. The CDR3 region has the DNA TGTGCCAGCAGCCAAGATGGAGGGGGCCGGTATGGCTACACCTTC. The genes are TRBV4-2 and TRBJ1-2, with 7 bases matching TRBD1. From germline, CDR1 is LGHNA and CDR2 YNFKEQ. Trimming at V came to 0 bases and at J to 5 bases, leaving 6 bases not matched to a gene. There are 15 residues in the CDR3.

The chain has TRBV12-3 or TRBV12-4 and TRBJ1-1; D is possibly TRBD1 (6 bases). CDR3 length equals 12 residues. V shed 6 bases and J shed 7 bases, with 12 bases lying between them. DNA for the CDR3: TGTGCCAGCAGCAGGGGACGGTATGAAGCTTTCTTT. Encoded protein: CASSRGRYEAFF.

This sequence joins TRBV3-1 (or the pseudogene TRBV3-2) and TRBJ1-1, with a possible D match to TRBD1 (5 bases). The CDR3 extends over 15 amino acids. Trimming stripped 4 bases from V and 3 bases from J, with 15 bases between. Germline V gives CDR1 LGHDT, CDR2 YNNKEL (reference sequence). For the CDR3, the DNA is TGTGCCAGCAGCCCGTTCTGGGGGGGTGACACTGAAGCTTTCTTT. Translating gives CASSPFWGGDTEAFF.

The chain joins TRBV28 to TRBJ2-1; 9 bases align to TRBD1. Germline CDR1 is MDHEN and CDR2 is SYDVKM. This CDR3 has 16 residues. V lost 6 bases to trimming and J lost 8 bases; unmatched junction nucleotides: 14. The CDR3 sequence is CASSWDREENNHEQFF. The CDR3 nucleotides are TGTGCCAGCAGCTGGGACAGGGAGGAAAATAACCATGAGCAGTTCTTC.

V is TRBV7-2 and J is TRBJ2-7, with D possibly TRBD2 on 5 matching bases. Trimming pared 5 bases from V and 6 bases from J, leaving 11 bases between. The CDR3 runs to 12 residues. Germline loops: CDR1 SGHTA, CDR2 FQGNSA. Here the CDR3 reads CASSVLGGEQYF. The CDR3 DNA follows: TGTGCCAGCAGCGTACTCGGAGGCGAGCAGTACTTC.

The chain joins TRBV4-1 to TRBJ2-3, with TRBD2 matching 13 bases. The CDR3 is 18 residues long. With 3 bases clipped from V and 4 bases from J, the junction kept 10 bases outside the gene matches. The germline gives CDR1 MGHRA, CDR2 YSYEKL. CDR3 DNA sequence: TGCGCCAGCAGCCAGCGCGATGGACTAGCGGGGGTTTCAGATACGCAGTATTTT. Its protein is CASSQRDGLAGVSDTQYF.

V is TRBV19 and J is TRBJ1-5; D uncertain. From germline, CDR1 is LNHDA and CDR2 SQIVND (reference sequence). There are 15 residues in the CDR3. Trimming pared 1 base from V and 0 bases from J, leaving 7 bases between. The CDR3 DNA follows: TGTGCCAGTAGTATAGCACACTATAGCAATCAGCCCCAGCATTTT. This codes for CASSIAHYSNQPQHF.

The chain employs TRBV10-3 and TRBJ1-3; D uncertain. The CDR3 spans 15 residues. V was clipped by 8 bases and J by 0 bases, with 14 bases between them. Germline lookup yields CDR1 ENHRY and CDR2 SYGVKD. This CDR3 is CAISGGNYSGNTIYF. The CDR3 DNA sequence: TGTGCCATCTCCGGAGGGAACTACTCTGGAAACACCATATATTTT.

This clone was seen once. The V and J genes are TRBV19 and TRBJ1-1, with 8 bases lining up with TRBD1. The germline CDR1 and CDR2 sequences are LNHDA and SQIVND (reference sequence). The CDR3 loop spans 14 amino acids. V dropped 5 bases and J dropped 5; count of bases not matched to a gene: 7. As DNA, the CDR3 is TGTGCCAGTAGTTACGTACAGGGGGGGACTGAAGCTTTCTTT. The encoded protein is CASSYVQGGTEAFF.

This chain links TRBV6-5 with TRBJ1-1; D is perhaps TRBD1 (5 bases). CDR3 length: 13 amino acids. Trimming removed 4 bases from V and 3 bases from J, with 9 bases in between. In germline, CDR1 is MNHEY, CDR2 SVGAGI. CDR3 DNA: TGTGCCAGCAGTTTGGGGGGGGACACTGAAGCTTTCTTT. Protein product: CASSLGGDTEAFF.

About this clone itself: Other DNA sequences in this specimen translate into the identical CDR3. The genes are TRBV6-5 and TRBJ1-2; perhaps TRBD1 as D (5 bases). The length of the CDR3 is 14 residues. The germline V and J ends were trimmed by 0 bases and 2 bases, with 7 bases remaining between them. CDR1 and CDR2 from the germline V gene are MNHEY and SVGAGI. CDR3 sequence (DNA): TGTGCCAGCAGTTACTCGCCAGGGAACTATGGCTACACCTTC. This translates into CASSYSPGNYGYTF.

This chain links TRBV9 with TRBJ1-2; tentative D call: TRBD1 (5 bases). V was cut by 4 bases and J by 5 bases, with 15 bases left in between. This CDR3 is 14 amino acids long. Per germline, CDR1 SGDLS and CDR2 YYNGEE. The CDR3 DNA sequence: TGTGCCAGCAGCCCCGACAGCCGTGGGTATGGCTACACCTTC. Its protein product is CASSPDSRGYGYTF.